What follows describes a single T cell receptor beta chain. Its antigen is undetermined. The V and J ends lost 7 bases and 4 bases, in that order; junction bases with no gene match: 7. Germline CDR1 SQVTM, CDR2 ANQGSEA. CDR3 length equals 13 residues. The data stem from a study of CD8+ T cells in alopecia areata. About the research overall: Treated patients took oral tofacitinib at 5 to 10 mg twice daily. Points from the study as a whole: Scalp samples also yield sequences of resident alphabeta T cells from normal skin. For lesional scalp, especially alopecia totalis/universalis, clonality was higher than in normal scalp.

As part of sample collection, lesional scalp punch biopsies and peripheral blood were taken from alopecia areata patients. Investigators isolated RNA and reverse transcribed it into cDNA to act as the sequencing template. The data were produced by immunoSEQ multiplex PCR, yet TCRdb's version contains in-frame clones alone and is incomplete. The sample has some 200,000 clones; 50% to 60% are singletons. Material: CD4+ T cells sorted from blood, obtained at week 0. The origin of this receptor is a human donor with alopecia areata. The chain recombines TRBV29-1 with TRBJ2-5; 9 bases map to TRBD1. CDR3 DNA sequence: TGCAGCGCCCAACCGACAGGGGGAGAGACCCAGTACTTC. It is translated as CSAQPTGGETQYF.